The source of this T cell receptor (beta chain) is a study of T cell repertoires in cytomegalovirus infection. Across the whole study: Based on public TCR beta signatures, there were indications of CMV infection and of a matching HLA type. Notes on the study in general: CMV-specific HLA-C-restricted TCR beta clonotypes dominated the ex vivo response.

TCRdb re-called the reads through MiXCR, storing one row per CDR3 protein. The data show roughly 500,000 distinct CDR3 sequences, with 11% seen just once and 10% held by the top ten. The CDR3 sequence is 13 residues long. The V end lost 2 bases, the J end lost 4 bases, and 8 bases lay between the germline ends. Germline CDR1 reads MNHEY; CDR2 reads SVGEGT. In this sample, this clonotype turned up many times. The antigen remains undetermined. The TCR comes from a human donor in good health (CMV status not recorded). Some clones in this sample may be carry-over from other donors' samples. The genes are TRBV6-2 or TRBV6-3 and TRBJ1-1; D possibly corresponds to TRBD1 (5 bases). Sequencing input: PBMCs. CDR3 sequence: CASSYLGGTEAFF. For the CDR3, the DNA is TGTGCCAGCAGTTACCTGGGGGGCACTGAAGCTTTCTTT.